This T cell receptor (beta chain) was identified in a study of CD8+CD57+ T cells in acquired aplastic anemia. At the level of the study: Sorted CD4+ and CD8+ cells yielded roughly 3.4 ug of DNA on average.

Patients who underwent sequencing had shown CD8+CD57+ cell expansion by flow cytometry. No therapy had been given to the patients at the time of blood sampling. This CDR3 comprises 15 residues. Germline CDR1 and CDR2: SGHTA and FQGTGA. About this clonotype: The junction departs from germline at one end; a sequencing error may be responsible.

The TCR beta profiling, which covered VDJ combination and CDR3 sequence, was carried out using genomic DNA as the template. TCRdb processed the reads anew with MiXCR; each CDR3 protein has one entry. The sample includes about 180,000 distinct CDR3 sequences, around 60% seen only once; the top ten take about 42%. Specimen: sorted CD4+, CD8+, or CD8+CD57+ T cells (not recorded which) from PBMCs. V is TRBV7-3 and J is TRBJ1-6; a weak D match, TRBD1 (6 bases). The receptor comes from a human donor with aplastic anemia. The CDR3 loop is CASGAGANEYSPPHF. CDR3 bases: TGTGCCAGCGGCGCGGGGGCAAACGAGTACTCACCCCCCCACTTT.